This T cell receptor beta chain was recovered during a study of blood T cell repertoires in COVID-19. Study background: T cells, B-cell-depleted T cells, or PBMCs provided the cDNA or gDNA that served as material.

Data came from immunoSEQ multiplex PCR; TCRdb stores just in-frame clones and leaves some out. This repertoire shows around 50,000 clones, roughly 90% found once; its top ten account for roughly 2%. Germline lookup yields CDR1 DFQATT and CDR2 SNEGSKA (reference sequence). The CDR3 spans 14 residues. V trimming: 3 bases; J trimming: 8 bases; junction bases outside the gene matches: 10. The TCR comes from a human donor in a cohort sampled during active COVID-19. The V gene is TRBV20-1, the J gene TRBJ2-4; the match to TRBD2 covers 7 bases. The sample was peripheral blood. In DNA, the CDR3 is TGCAGTGCTAGTAGCGGCGGGAGCTTATACATTCAGTACTTC. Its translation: CSASSGGSLYIQYF.